The T cell receptor (beta chain) under discussion was sequenced for a study of graft-versus-host responses after intestinal transplantation. Study-wide background: Transplantation in recipients was multivisceral, liver-intestinal, or isolated intestinal. Once they had received anti-thymocyte globulin induction, all recipients took tacrolimus and steroids for about 3 years. General observations from the study: HvG clone declines early post-transplant were associated with peak circulating GvH levels. Some GvH clones were seen earlier in gut or blood, suggesting intestinal origin.

CDR3 size: 13 residues. Germline V gene data show CDR1 as GTSNPN and CDR2 as SVGIG (reference sequence). V lost 0 bases and J lost 6, with 10 bases in between. The data were produced by immunoSEQ multiplex PCR, yet TCRdb's version contains in-frame clones alone and is incomplete. The table records 96,000 or so clones, about 94% of them present only once. A remark on this clone: Its antigen is unknown.

The chain employs TRBV30 and TRBJ2-3, with unresolved D. The sequence came from a human donor who received an intestinal transplant. Sequences were derived from unstimulated CD4+ T cells sorted from spleen or lymph node cells, sampled before intestinal transplant. Written as DNA, the CDR3 is TGTGCCTGGAGTGTAAGTTTGGGCGATACGCAGTATTTT. Translated: CAWSVSLGDTQYF. Together with reference TRBV30 and TRBJ2-3, the CDR3 gives the full variable domain: SQTIHQWPATLVQPVGSPLSLECTVEGTSNPNLYWYRQAAGRGLQLLFYSVGIGQISSEVPQNLSASRPQDRQFILSSKKLLLSDSGFYLCAWSVSLGDTQYFGPGTRLTVL.